The clone carrying this T cell receptor (beta chain) was recorded a few times. The antigen is unknown. CDR3 length: 15 amino acids. Germline lookup yields CDR1 DFQATT and CDR2 SNEGSKA (reference sequence). V lost 0 bases and J lost 2, with 12 bases in between. The data originate from a study of spatial heterogeneity in lung cancer. Study information: TCR and UMI combinations that were unique each appeared, on average, more than ten times in raw reads. The study, taken as a whole, reports: Compared with follow-up, resection was when ubiquitous expanded tumor TCRs appeared in blood more.

TCR cDNA molecules each carried a unique molecular identifier. TCRdb reanalysed the 5' RACE reads using MiXCR and keeps one entry per CDR3 protein. The table lists roughly 21,000 distinct CDR3 sequences, 3% to 3.5% of them singletons. Time point defined: sample taken at primary tumor resection. Unsorted whole RNA of tumor, nontumor lung or frozen PBMC was sequenced. Samples were obtained from some 70 donors, all untreated early-stage non-small cell lung cancer patients. This clonotype was sampled from a female donor with early-stage non-small cell lung cancer. The chain carries TRBV20-1 and TRBJ2-3, with unresolved D. This specimen was PBMCs, taken at surgery. The CDR3: CSARDLRAATDTQYF. The CDR3 region has the DNA TGCAGTGCTAGAGACCTCCGCGCCGCCACAGATACGCAGTATTTT.